This TCR beta chain was documented in a study of hypomethylating agent response in myelodysplastic syndrome. Overall study: Donors were myelodysplastic syndrome patients: 2 female, roughly 9 male. Mean age was about 70 +/- 6 years; diploid cytogenetics predominated. Regarding the study as a whole: Control donors' ages did not match those of MDS patients.

Deletions cut 1 base from V and 6 bases from J, with 6 bases between. Germline V gives CDR1 SGHTA, CDR2 FQGTGA. The CDR3 has 13 residues. Comment on this clone: The antigen remains unidentified.

Sequenced by immunoSEQ multiplex PCR; TCRdb stores in-frame clones only, minus some. The table shows 6,000 or so clones, with approximately 84% occurring only once. This TCR was sampled from a human donor with myelodysplastic syndrome. This chain links TRBV7-3 with TRBJ2-2; D ambiguous. This material consisted of bone marrow, taken before or after starting hypomethylating agent treatment for myelodysplastic syndrome (not recorded which). The CDR3 spells CASSLSPPGELFF. The CDR3, as DNA: TGTGCCAGCAGCTTAAGCCCGCCCGGGGAGCTGTTTTTT. The whole variable domain, filled in from reference TRBV7-3 and TRBJ2-2, reads GAGVSQTPSNKVTEKGKYVELRCDPISGHTALYWYRQSLGQGPEFLIYFQGTGAADDSGLPNDRFFAVRPEGSVSTLKIQRTERGDSAVYLCASSLSPPGELFFGEGSRLTVL.